The 21 T cell receptor beta chains given below trace back to one sample, sequenced in a study of cytomegalovirus exposure and HLA in healthy donors (dated by TCRdb to about 2017). The method was the immunoSEQ multiplex PCR assay. The multiplex PCR relied on a mix of 60 forward primers for TCR Vbeta segments and 13 reverse primers for TCR Jbeta segments. This immuneACCESS table, as held by TCRdb, lists in-frame sequences with V and J called but not all clones. Of the missing ones, under half trace to an unresolved V gene in checked studies; the others have no known cause. This sample comprises approximately 190,000 clones, about 87% of them detected only once. Of the sample, over 1% falls within the top ten clones. What was sequenced was PBMCs. Every receptor here comes from a man aged 25 to 40 in good health and CMV-seronegative.

V usage is TRBV25-1 and J usage is TRBJ1-2, with TRBD1 matching 10 bases. Germline assignment: CDR1 MGHDK and CDR2 SYGVNS. The CDR3 has 14 residues. J was trimmed by 7 bases and V by 5 bases; bases with no gene match: 7. DNA of the CDR3: TGTGCCAGCAGTCAGACCGGGACAGGGGCTGGCTACACCTTC. Amino acid sequence: CASSQTGTGAGYTF.

The chain uses TRBV7-2 and TRBJ2-7; 12 nucleotides match TRBD2. The CDR3 consists of 16 residues. Germline V gene sequence: CDR1 SGHTA, CDR2 FQGNSA. V shed 3 bases and J 7 bases; nucleotides not matched to a gene: 10. CDR3 in amino acids: CASSLGPSGGAWEQYF. CDR3 nucleotides: TGTGCCAGCAGCTTGGGCCCTAGCGGGGGGGCTTGGGAGCAGTACTTC.

The chain couples TRBV15 to TRBJ2-3; perhaps TRBD1 as D (5 bases). Looked up from germline, CDR1 is LNHNV and CDR2 is YYDKDF (reference sequence). V lost 0 bases to trimming and J lost 1 base, with 8 bases between them. The CDR3 totals 15 residues. CDR3 sequence (DNA): TGTGCCACCAGCAGAGAAGGCAGGGGCACAGATACGCAGTATTTT. This encodes CATSREGRGTDTQYF.

This clone has only a few counts. This rearrangement joins TRBV6-1 to TRBJ2-7; perhaps TRBD1 as D (7 bases). The CDR3 consists of 15 residues. In germline, CDR1 is MNHNS, CDR2 SASEGT. Trimming removed 2 bases from V and 3 bases from J, with 14 bases in between. The CDR3 region is CASSEIGRGVYEQYF. The CDR3 bases are TGTGCCAGCAGTGAAATCGGCAGGGGGGTCTACGAGCAGTACTTC.

J is TRBJ1-1 and V is TRBV2, with D unresolved. This CDR3 region has 13 residues. V lost 7 bases to trimming and J lost 3 bases, with 12 bases between them. CDR1 is SNHLY and CDR2 is FYNNEI in the germline V gene. CDR3: CASMVERDTEAFF. DNA for the CDR3: TGTGCCAGCATGGTAGAGAGGGACACTGAAGCTTTCTTT.

This clone was observed a few times. CDR3 residues: CASSFRTRTGHEQYF. CDR3 nucleotide sequence: TGTGCCAGCAGCTTCCGGACCCGGACAGGCCACGAGCAGTACTTC. The chain is built from TRBV7-2 and TRBJ2-7; TRBD1 agrees at 7 bases. V trimming: 3 bases; J trimming: 5 bases; junction bases outside the gene matches: 10. CDR1 is SGHTA and CDR2 is FQGNSA in the germline V gene. CDR3 length equals 15 residues.

The chain combines TRBV27 with TRBJ2-7; D unclear. CDR1 and CDR2 from the germline V gene are MNHEY and SMNVEV (reference sequence). This CDR3 is built from 11 residues. V dropped 3 bases and J dropped 3 bases, with 3 bases sitting between them. The CDR3 coding sequence is TGTGCCAGCAGTTTCGGCTACGAGCAGTACTTC. Protein: CASSFGYEQYF.

The J gene is TRBJ2-3, the V gene TRBV6-5; TRBD1 aligns across 7 bases. This CDR3 comprises 14 residues. Germline loops: CDR1 MNHEY, CDR2 SVGAGI. The ends lost 5 bases at V and 7 bases at J; junction bases unmatched: 9. The DNA of the CDR3 is TGTGCCAGCAGTCGGGGACAGCCGGGGAATACGCAGTATTTT. Its translation is CASSRGQPGNTQYF.

This clone was recorded only once. This chain uses TRBV4-1 with TRBJ1-4, with D possibly being TRBD1 (5 bases). Per germline, CDR1 MGHRA and CDR2 YSYEKL. The CDR3 runs 18 residues. V lost 4 bases and J lost 0, with 18 bases in between. CDR3 amino acids: CASSPRLGRGPTNEKLFF. CDR3 coding DNA: TGCGCCAGCAGCCCCCGGTTGGGGCGTGGTCCAACTAATGAAAAACTGTTTTTT.

The chain couples TRBV5-5 to TRBJ2-7; 7 positions agree with TRBD1. This CDR3 spans 16 amino acids. V lost 0 bases, J lost 3 bases, and 9 bases stayed unmatched. Germline V gene lookup returns CDR1 SGHKS and CDR2 YYEKEE (reference sequence). CDR3 bases: TGTGCCAGCAGCTTGGTAAAAGACCACAGGGGCTACGAGCAGTACTTC. It codes for CASSLVKDHRGYEQYF.

This chain uses TRBV19 with TRBJ1-6, with D uncertain. This CDR3 comprises 13 residues. V was pared by 2 bases and J by 5 bases, with 4 bases between. In germline, CDR1 is LNHDA, CDR2 SQIVND (reference sequence). For the CDR3, the DNA is TGTGCCAGTAGTATACCAGATAATTCACCCCTCCACTTT. Protein product: CASSIPDNSPLHF.

Comment on this clone: Different DNA sequences within this sample yield the same CDR3. The V call is TRBV28, the J call TRBJ1-5; possible D gene TRBD1, 6 bases. The CDR3 is 14 amino acids. V lost 2 bases to trimming and J lost 6 bases, with 11 bases between them. CDR1 is MDHEN and CDR2 is SYDVKM in the germline V gene. The CDR3 DNA follows: TGTGCCAGCAGTTTAGGGGGGGCGGGTCAGCCCCAGCATTTT. Its translation: CASSLGGAGQPQHF.

V gene TRBV5-5 combines with J gene TRBJ2-3; D is undetermined. The CDR3 totals 14 residues. Trimming took off 6 bases at V and 2 bases at J, with 13 bases between the two ends. Germline CDR1 reads SGHKS; CDR2 reads YYEKEE (reference sequence). The CDR3 sequence is CASTGTPTTDTQYF. The CDR3, as DNA: TGTGCCAGCACCGGTACCCCTACCACAGATACGCAGTATTTT.

In the case of this clone: A junction end diverges from the germline sequence, so it may reflect a read error. The chain employs TRBV7-9 and TRBJ2-3; TRBD2 matches at 9 bases. Germline lookup yields CDR1 SEHNR and CDR2 FQNEAQ (reference sequence). This CDR3 comprises 16 residues. The CDR3, as DNA: TGTTCCAGCAGCTTAGTGCGGCGGGGGGGTACAAATACGCAGTATTTT. This translates into CSSSLVRRGGTNTQYF.

This chain joins TRBV5-1 and TRBJ2-7; D call uncertain. Trimming left V 0 bases short and J 3 bases short, with 7 bases between. Germline V gene data show CDR1 as SGHRS and CDR2 as YFSETQ. There are 13 residues in the CDR3. The CDR3 region has the DNA TGCGCCAGCAGCTTGGCCCCCAACTACGAGCAGTACTTC. Translating gives CASSLAPNYEQYF.

The chain has TRBV4-3 and TRBJ1-1; TRBD1 might be the D (5 bases). V was trimmed by 0 bases and J by 1 base, leaving 15 bases between them. The CDR3 is 17 amino acids. Germline CDR1 is LGHNA and CDR2 is YSLEER. Here the CDR3 reads CASSQEIRSQGNTEAFF. The CDR3 DNA reads as TGCGCCAGCAGCCAAGAGATCAGGAGTCAGGGGAACACTGAAGCTTTCTTT.

The chain carries TRBV30 and TRBJ1-2, with 8 bases matching TRBD1. Germline assignment: CDR1 GTSNPN and CDR2 SVGIG (reference sequence). V was clipped by 2 bases and J by 4 bases; unmatched bases: 3. This CDR3 has 13 residues. This chain's CDR3 is CAWSLGQGYGYTF. In DNA, the CDR3 is TGTGCCTGGAGTCTTGGACAGGGCTATGGCTACACCTTC.

V and J are TRBV28 and TRBJ2-7; tentative D call: TRBD2 (5 bases). The CDR3 has 15 amino acids. CDR1 is MDHEN, CDR2 SYDVKM, per germline. The V and J ends lost 4 bases and 2 bases respectively, with 15 bases between them. The CDR3 here is CASSWAPTGTYEQYF. As DNA, the CDR3 is TGTGCCAGCAGTTGGGCCCCCACGGGGACCTACGAGCAGTACTTC.

This clone was recorded a few times. The chain recombines TRBV15 with TRBJ2-3, with D possibly TRBD1 on 6 matching bases. V lost 3 bases to trimming and J lost 2 bases, with 12 bases between them. This CDR3 has 15 residues. The germline V gene has CDR1 LNHNV and CDR2 YYDKDF (reference sequence). The CDR3 coding sequence is TGTGCCACCAGCAGGGACAGTTTTCTCACAGATACGCAGTATTTT. It is translated as CATSRDSFLTDTQYF.

The chain is built from TRBV5-6 and TRBJ1-1; the D is unclear. V gave up 0 bases and J gave up 3 bases, with 12 bases separating them. This CDR3 comprises 15 residues. Germline CDR1 is SGHDT and CDR2 is YYEEEE. CDR3 amino acids: CASSLVSETYTEAFF. CDR3 DNA sequence: TGTGCCAGCAGCTTGGTGTCAGAAACCTACACTGAAGCTTTCTTT.

V gene TRBV6-5 combines with J gene TRBJ2-3, with D possibly matching TRBD2 (6 bases). Trimming left V 2 bases short and J 0 bases short, with 12 bases between. The germline gives CDR1 MNHEY, CDR2 SVGAGI. The CDR3 has 16 amino acids. The CDR3 protein is CASSYAGGTSTDTQYF. As DNA, the CDR3 is TGTGCCAGCAGTTACGCCGGGGGAACTAGCACAGATACGCAGTATTTT.